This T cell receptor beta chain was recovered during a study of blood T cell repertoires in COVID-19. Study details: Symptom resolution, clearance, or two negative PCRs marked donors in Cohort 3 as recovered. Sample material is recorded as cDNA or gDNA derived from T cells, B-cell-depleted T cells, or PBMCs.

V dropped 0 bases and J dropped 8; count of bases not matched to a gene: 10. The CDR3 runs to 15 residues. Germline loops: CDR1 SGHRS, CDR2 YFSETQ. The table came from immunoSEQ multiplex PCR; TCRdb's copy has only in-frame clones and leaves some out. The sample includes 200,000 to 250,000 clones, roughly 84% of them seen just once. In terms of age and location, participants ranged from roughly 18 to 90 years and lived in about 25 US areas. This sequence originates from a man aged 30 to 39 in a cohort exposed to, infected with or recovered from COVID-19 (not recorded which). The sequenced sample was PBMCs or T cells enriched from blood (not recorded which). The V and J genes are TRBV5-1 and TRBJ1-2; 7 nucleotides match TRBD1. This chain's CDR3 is CASSLEFGGGRGYTF. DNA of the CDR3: TGCGCCAGCAGCTTGGAGTTTGGAGGGGGCAGAGGCTACACCTTC.